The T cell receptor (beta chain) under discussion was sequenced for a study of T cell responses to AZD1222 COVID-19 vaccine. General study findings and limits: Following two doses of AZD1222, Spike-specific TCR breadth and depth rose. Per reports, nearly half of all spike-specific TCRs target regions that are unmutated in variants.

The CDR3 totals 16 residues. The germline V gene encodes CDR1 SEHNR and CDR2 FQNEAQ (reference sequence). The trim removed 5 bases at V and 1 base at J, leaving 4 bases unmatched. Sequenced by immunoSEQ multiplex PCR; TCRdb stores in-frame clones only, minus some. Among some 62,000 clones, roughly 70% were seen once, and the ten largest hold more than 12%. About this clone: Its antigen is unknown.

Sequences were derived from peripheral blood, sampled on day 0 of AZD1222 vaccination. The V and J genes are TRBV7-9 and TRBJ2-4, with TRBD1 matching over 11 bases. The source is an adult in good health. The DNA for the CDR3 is TGTGCCAGCAGCATTGGACAGGGGGCTGCCAAAAACATTCAGTACTTC. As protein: CASSIGQGAAKNIQYF.